Included here is one T cell receptor (beta chain) sequence, with context. Its recognized antigen is unknown. Qualities for individual bases were not recorded, and no much larger clone is one base off. Each collaborating institution followed its own protocols to collect whole blood in K2EDTA tubes. For TCRbeta analysis, collaborators shipped samples as frozen whole blood, isolated PBMCs, or DNA extracted from either of those sample types. The CDR3, cysteine through phenylalanine, is 16 amino acids long. Only the CDR3 part of the read is kept: 48 bases, read in frame from the first base. The CDR1 and CDR2 encoded by the germline V gene are SNHLY and FYNNEI. Compared with germline, V lacks 6 bases and J lacks 4 bases; bases without a gene match: 4. The sample belongs to a study of blood T cell repertoires in COVID-19 (dated by TCRdb to the early 2020s). In the study overall: Collaborator samples came from the United States, Italy and Spain and covered acute and convalescent phases of COVID-19. The prospective study material was composed of cDNA or gDNA derived from T cells, B-cell-depleted T cells, or PBMCs. Deeply sampled blood TCRbeta repertoires from subjects exposed to, actively infected with, or recovered from COVID-19 were included in the dataset. The repertoires were released in a freely available public database intended as a resource for research on the immune response to SARS-CoV-2. The samples were drawn from two sources: the first 160 participants of the ongoing ImmuneRACE study, and about 1,300 subjects contributed by 6 global collaborators. A de-identified subject ID, COVID-19 status, age in years and sex were almost always included in the sample metadata. Where available, HLA class I and class II types were taken from metadata supplied by the sample provider and were not determined by assay-based typing. Overall results and qualifications from the work: Clinical and demographic metadata were provided uncurated, with the amount varying by source and participant.

TCRbeta CDR3 regions were amplified from genomic DNA by means of the immunoSEQ Assay, a bias-controlled multiplex PCR. Concerning the study's data processing: The number of nucleated cells in each sample was estimated from the amplification of reference gene primers within the assay. Sequence reads were collapsed and filtered to measure the absolute abundance of every unique TCRbeta CDR3 rearrangement. For each sample, productive Simpson clonality was calculated by taking the square root of Simpson's diversity index across productive rearrangements. This immuneACCESS table, as held by TCRdb, lists in-frame sequences with V and J called but not all clones. Of the missing ones, under half trace to an unresolved V gene in checked studies; the others have no known cause. V and J calls and clone size come straight from that table; D and trimming were deduced from the DNA. The sample table records approximately 120,000 clones; about 84% of these occur just once. Of the sample, approximately 5% falls within the top ten clones.

The material sequenced was peripheral blood. This chain is built from TRBV2 and TRBJ2-2, and 14 junction bases match TRBD2. The TCR originated in a human donor in a cohort sampled during active COVID-19. The base sequence is TGTGCCAGCAGAGCCGGACTAGCGGGAGGCACCGGGGAGCTGTTTTTT. It is translated as CASRAGLAGGTGELFF.